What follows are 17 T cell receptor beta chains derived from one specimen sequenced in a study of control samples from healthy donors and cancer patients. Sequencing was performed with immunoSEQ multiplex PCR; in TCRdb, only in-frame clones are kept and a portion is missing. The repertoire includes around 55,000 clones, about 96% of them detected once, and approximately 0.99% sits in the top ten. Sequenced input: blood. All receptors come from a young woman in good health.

The CDR3 region is CASSVGGGVYEQYF. The CDR3 nucleotides read TGTGCCAGCAGCGTAGGGGGCGGGGTGTACGAGCAGTACTTC. The chain joins TRBV9 to TRBJ2-7; possible D gene TRBD2, 6 bases. CDR1 and CDR2 (germline): SGDLS, YYNGEE. The CDR3 spans 14 residues. Trimming took 0 bases from V and 4 from J, leaving 11 bases between them.

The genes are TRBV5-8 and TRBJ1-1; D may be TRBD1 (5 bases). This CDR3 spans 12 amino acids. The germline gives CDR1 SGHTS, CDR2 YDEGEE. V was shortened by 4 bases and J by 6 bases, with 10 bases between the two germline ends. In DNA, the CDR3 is TGTGCCAGCAGCGTTCTGGGGCCTGAAGCTTTCTTT. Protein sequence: CASSVLGPEAFF. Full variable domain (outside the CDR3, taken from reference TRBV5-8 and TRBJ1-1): EAGVTQSPTHLIKTRGQQATLRCSPISGHTSVYWYQQALGLGLQFLLWYDEGEERNRGNFPPRFSGRQFPNYSSELNVNALELEDSALYLCASSVLGPEAFFGQGTRLTVV.

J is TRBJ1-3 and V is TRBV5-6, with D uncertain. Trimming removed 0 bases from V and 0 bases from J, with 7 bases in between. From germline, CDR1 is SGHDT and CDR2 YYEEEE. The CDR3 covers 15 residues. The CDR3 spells CASSLDRSSGNTIYF. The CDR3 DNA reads TGTGCCAGCAGCTTGGATAGGAGCTCTGGAAACACCATATATTTT.

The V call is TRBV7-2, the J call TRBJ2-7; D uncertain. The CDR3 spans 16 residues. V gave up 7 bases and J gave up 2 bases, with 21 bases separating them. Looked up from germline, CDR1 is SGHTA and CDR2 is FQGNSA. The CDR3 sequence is CASTLRSQAYPYEQYF. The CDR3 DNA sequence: TGTGCCAGCACCCTAAGGTCCCAGGCTTACCCCTACGAGCAGTACTTC.

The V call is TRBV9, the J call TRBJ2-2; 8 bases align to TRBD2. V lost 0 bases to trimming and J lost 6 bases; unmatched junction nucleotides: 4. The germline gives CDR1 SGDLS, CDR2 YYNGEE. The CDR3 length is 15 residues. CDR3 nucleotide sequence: TGTGCCAGCAGCGTAGGCGGGGGGATCCCCGGGGAGCTGTTTTTT. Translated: CASSVGGGIPGELFF.

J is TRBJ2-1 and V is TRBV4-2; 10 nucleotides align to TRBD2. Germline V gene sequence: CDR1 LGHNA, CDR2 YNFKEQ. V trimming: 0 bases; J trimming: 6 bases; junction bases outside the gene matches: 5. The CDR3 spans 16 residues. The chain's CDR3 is CASSQDSAGGPNEQFF. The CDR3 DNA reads TGTGCCAGCAGCCAAGATTCAGCGGGGGGGCCCAATGAGCAGTTCTTC.

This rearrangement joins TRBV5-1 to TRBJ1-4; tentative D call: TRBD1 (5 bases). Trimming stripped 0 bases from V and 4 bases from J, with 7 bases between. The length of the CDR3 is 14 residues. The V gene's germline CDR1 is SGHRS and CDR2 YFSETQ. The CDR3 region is CASSLGQINEKLFF. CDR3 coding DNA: TGCGCCAGCAGCTTGGGACAGATTAATGAAAAACTGTTTTTT.

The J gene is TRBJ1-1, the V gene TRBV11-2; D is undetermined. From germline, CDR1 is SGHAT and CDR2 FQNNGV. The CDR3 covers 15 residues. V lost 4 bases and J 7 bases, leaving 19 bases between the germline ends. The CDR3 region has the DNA TGTGCCAGCAGCTCCTCCCCCCTGCGTGGCAGTGAAGCTTTCTTT. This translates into CASSSSPLRGSEAFF.

The CDR3 region has the DNA TGTGCCAGCAGCCCACGGACGGCGAACACTGAAGCTTTCTTT. Protein product: CASSPRTANTEAFF. This chain uses TRBV7-9 with TRBJ1-1; D is ambiguous. The V gene lost 5 bases and the J gene lost 1 base, with 11 bases spanning the gap. This CDR3 is 14 amino acids long. Germline V gene data show CDR1 as SEHNR and CDR2 as FQNEAQ (reference sequence).

The CDR3 bases are TGCGCCAGCAGCCAAGCACAGGGGTGGTATGGCTACACCTTC. Translated: CASSQAQGWYGYTF. The chain combines TRBV4-1 with TRBJ1-2, with TRBD1 identical over 7 bases. V lost 1 base to trimming and J lost 5 bases; unmatched junction nucleotides: 4. Germline lookup yields CDR1 MGHRA and CDR2 YSYEKL. This CDR3 region has 14 residues.

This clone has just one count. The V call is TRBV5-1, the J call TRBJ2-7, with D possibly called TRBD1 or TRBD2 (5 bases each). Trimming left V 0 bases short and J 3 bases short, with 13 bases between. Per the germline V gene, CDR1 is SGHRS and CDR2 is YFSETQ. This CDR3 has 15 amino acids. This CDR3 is CASSLGFGADYEQYF. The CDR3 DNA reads TGCGCCAGCAGCTTGGGTTTCGGGGCGGACTACGAGCAGTACTTC.

DNA for the CDR3: TGCGCCAGCAGTGCGGGCACCTCAACTAATGAAAAACTGTTTTTT. It codes for CASSAGTSTNEKLFF. V and J are TRBV10-1 and TRBJ1-4; D gene ambiguous. Germline V gene lookup returns CDR1 WNHNN and CDR2 SYGVQD (reference sequence). Trimming left V 4 bases short and J 0 bases short, with 9 bases between. This CDR3 region has 15 residues.

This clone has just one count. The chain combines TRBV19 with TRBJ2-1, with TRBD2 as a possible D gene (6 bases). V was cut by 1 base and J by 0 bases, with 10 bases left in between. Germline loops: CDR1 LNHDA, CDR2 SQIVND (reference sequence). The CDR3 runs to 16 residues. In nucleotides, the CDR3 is TGTGCCAGTAGTATAGGTGGGAGGAGCTCCTACAATGAGCAGTTCTTC. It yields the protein CASSIGGRSSYNEQFF.

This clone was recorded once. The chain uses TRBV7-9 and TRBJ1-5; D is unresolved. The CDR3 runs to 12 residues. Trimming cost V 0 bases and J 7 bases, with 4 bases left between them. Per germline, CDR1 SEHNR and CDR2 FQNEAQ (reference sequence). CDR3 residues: CASSLAGQPQHF. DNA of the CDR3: TGTGCCAGCAGCTTAGCGGGGCAGCCCCAGCATTTT.

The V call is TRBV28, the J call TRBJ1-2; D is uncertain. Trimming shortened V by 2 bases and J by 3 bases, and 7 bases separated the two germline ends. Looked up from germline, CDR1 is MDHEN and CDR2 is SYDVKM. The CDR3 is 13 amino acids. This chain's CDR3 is CASSLGGDYGYTF. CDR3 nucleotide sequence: TGTGCCAGCAGTTTAGGTGGGGACTATGGCTACACCTTC.

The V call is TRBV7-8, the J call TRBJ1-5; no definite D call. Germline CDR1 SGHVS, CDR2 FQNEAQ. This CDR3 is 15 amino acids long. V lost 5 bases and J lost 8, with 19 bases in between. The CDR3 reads CASSPRGPRQEPQHF. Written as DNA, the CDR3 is TGTGCCAGCAGCCCTAGAGGGCCGAGGCAGGAGCCCCAGCATTTT. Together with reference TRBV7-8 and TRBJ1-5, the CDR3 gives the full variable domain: GAGVSQSPRYKVAKRGQDVALRCDPISGHVSLFWYQQALGQGPEFLTYFQNEAQLDKSGLPSDRFFAERPEGSVSTLKIQRTQQEDSAVYLCASSPRGPRQEPQHFGDGTRLSIL.

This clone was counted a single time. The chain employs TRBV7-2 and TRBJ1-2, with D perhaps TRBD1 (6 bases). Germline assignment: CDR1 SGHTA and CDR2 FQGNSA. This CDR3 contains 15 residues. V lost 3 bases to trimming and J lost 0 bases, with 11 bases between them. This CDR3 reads CASSFVTGANYGYTF. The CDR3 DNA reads TGTGCCAGCAGCTTCGTGACAGGCGCTAACTATGGCTACACCTTC.